The 29 T cell receptor beta chains below were found in one sample sequenced in a study of OX40 agonist ivuxolimab in advanced cancers. Sequencing used immunoSEQ multiplex PCR; TCRdb keeps in-frame clones, though not all of them. The sample has under 40,000 clones; 81% are singletons. The sequencing here drew on CD4+ or CD8+ T cells sorted from blood, taken in a trial of the OX40 agonist ivuxolimab. The receptors were gathered from an adult with an advanced solid tumor such as melanoma, head and neck, liver or kidney cancer.

The chain links TRBV28 to TRBJ2-1, with a possible D match to TRBD2 (5 bases). In germline, CDR1 is MDHEN, CDR2 SYDVKM. The V end lost 6 bases, the J end lost 3 bases, and 15 bases lay between the germline ends. The CDR3 runs 15 residues. CDR3 region: CASRPSLTSYNEQFF. CDR3 coding DNA: TGTGCCAGCAGACCATCCCTAACTAGCTACAATGAGCAGTTCTTC.

V is TRBV5-1 and J is TRBJ2-7; D possibly corresponds to TRBD1 (6 bases). Germline CDR1 reads SGHRS; CDR2 reads YFSETQ. This CDR3 spans 13 amino acids. V was cut by 4 bases and J by 0 bases, with 8 bases left in between. The DNA of the CDR3 is TGCGCCAGCAGCCCGGACAGCTCCTACGAGCAGTACTTC. The encoded protein is CASSPDSSYEQYF. The full variable domain, with the rest looked up from reference TRBV5-1 and TRBJ2-7, is KAGVTQTPRYLIKTRGQQVTLSCSPISGHRSVSWYQQTPGQGLQFLFEYFSETQRNKGNFPGRFSGRQFSNSRSEMNVSTLELGDSALYLCASSPDSSYEQYFGPGTRLTVT.

This clone was detected only a few times. The V and J genes are TRBV6-5 and TRBJ1-6; D gene uncertain. The V and J ends lost 8 bases and 0 bases respectively, with 8 bases between them. Germline lookup yields CDR1 MNHEY and CDR2 SVGAGI. The length of the CDR3 is 14 residues. The CDR3 loop reads CASAGSSYNSPLHF. DNA of the CDR3: TGTGCCAGCGCGGGGAGCTCCTATAATTCACCCCTCCACTTT.

This clone appeared a single time. The V and J genes are TRBV28 and TRBJ2-4, with D possibly being TRBD1 (5 bases). V was cut by 5 bases and J by 0 bases, with 11 bases left in between. This CDR3 contains 15 residues. Germline V gene data show CDR1 as MDHEN and CDR2 as SYDVKM. CDR3 DNA sequence: TGTGCCAGCAGTCCCTCTAGGGGAGCCAAAAACATTCAGTACTTC. Amino acid sequence: CASSPSRGAKNIQYF.

This clone has just a few counts. V and J are TRBV20-1 and TRBJ2-7; D remains unclear. Germline loops: CDR1 DFQATT, CDR2 SNEGSKA (reference sequence). V lost 6 bases and J 4 bases, leaving 10 bases between the germline ends. CDR3 size: 11 residues. The CDR3 reads CSATDQYEQYF. CDR3 sequence (DNA): TGCAGTGCGACGGATCAGTACGAGCAGTACTTC.

The chain links TRBV2 to TRBJ1-6, with 7 bases fitting TRBD1. This CDR3 spans 16 amino acids. J was trimmed by 4 bases and V by 6 bases; bases with no gene match: 9. Germline CDR1 is SNHLY and CDR2 is FYNNEI. The DNA for the CDR3 is TGTGCCAGCAGAGTCCCGGGACAGAATTATAATTCACCCCTCCACTTT. This translates into CASRVPGQNYNSPLHF.

This sequence joins TRBV10-3 and TRBJ1-1, with a weak D call TRBD1 (6 bases). Deletions cut 0 bases from V and 2 bases from J, with 10 bases between. Germline values: CDR1 ENHRY, CDR2 SYGVKD. The CDR3 covers 15 residues. The CDR3 DNA is TGTGCCATCAGTGAGTCGGGGGGACATAACACTGAAGCTTTCTTT. Its translation: CAISESGGHNTEAFF.

This chain joins TRBV4-1 and TRBJ2-3, with TRBD2 matching 15 bases. The germline V gene has CDR1 MGHRA and CDR2 YSYEKL. CDR3 length: 18 residues. Germline trimming cut 0 bases from V and 2 bases from J; bases unmatched to any gene: 3. The CDR3 sequence: CASSQEGLAGGFTDTQYF. In DNA, the CDR3 is TGCGCCAGCAGCCAAGAGGGACTAGCGGGAGGTTTCACAGATACGCAGTATTTT.

This chain uses TRBV5-1 with TRBJ2-7; D may be TRBD2 (5 bases). Trimming cost V 0 bases and J 6 bases, with 10 bases left between them. CDR3 size: 13 residues. The germline V gene has CDR1 SGHRS and CDR2 YFSETQ. The CDR3 protein is CASSLGEPGEQYF. The CDR3 nucleotides are TGCGCCAGCAGCTTGGGGGAGCCGGGCGAGCAGTACTTC. The entire variable domain, with the rest obtained from reference TRBV5-1 and TRBJ2-7, is as follows: KAGVTQTPRYLIKTRGQQVTLSCSPISGHRSVSWYQQTPGQGLQFLFEYFSETQRNKGNFPGRFSGRQFSNSRSEMNVSTLELGDSALYLCASSLGEPGEQYFGPGTRLTVT.

This chain joins TRBV7-9 and TRBJ2-7; D remains unclear. V lost 2 bases to trimming and J lost 2 bases, with 10 bases between them. This CDR3 spans 14 amino acids. CDR1 and CDR2 from the germline V gene are SEHNR and FQNEAQ (reference sequence). DNA for the CDR3: TGTGCCAGCAGCTTAATTGGTGGGGCCTACGAGCAGTACTTC. Encoded protein: CASSLIGGAYEQYF.

This chain links TRBV6-1 with TRBJ2-7; D call uncertain. Germline V gene data show CDR1 as MNHNS and CDR2 as SASEGT. V lost 1 base to trimming and J lost 4 bases, with 5 bases between them. The CDR3 has 12 residues. CDR3 loop: CASSEEVYEQYF. The CDR3 DNA is TGTGCCAGCAGTGAAGAGGTGTACGAGCAGTACTTC.

CDR3: CASSALGSGGVREKLFF. CDR3 DNA sequence: TGTGCCAGCAGCGCGCTTGGATCAGGGGGCGTACGAGAAAAACTGTTTTTT. V gene TRBV5-6 combines with J gene TRBJ1-4, with 8 bases fitting TRBD1. CDR3 length: 17 amino acids. CDR1 and CDR2 from the germline V gene are SGHDT and YYEEEE. Unmatched junction bases numbered 16, after V lost 4 bases and J lost 8 bases.

The chain joins TRBV6-5 to TRBJ2-6; D gene unclear. Germline V gives CDR1 MNHEY, CDR2 SVGAGI. V dropped 5 bases and J dropped 5 bases, with 7 bases sitting between them. CDR3 length: 13 amino acids. CDR3: CASSQMRANVLTF. The CDR3 DNA is TGTGCCAGCAGTCAAATGCGGGCCAACGTCCTGACTTTC.

V usage is TRBV27 and J usage is TRBJ1-1; 9 bases are shared with TRBD1. Losses at the gene ends were 6 bases for V and 0 bases for J; bases not matched to a gene: 5. The CDR3 is made up of 15 amino acids. Germline V gene data show CDR1 as MNHEY and CDR2 as SMNVEV (reference sequence). The CDR3 is CASSPRDRVNTEAFF. The CDR3 bases are TGTGCCAGCAGCCCTCGGGACAGGGTGAACACTGAAGCTTTCTTT.

The chain has TRBV6-5 and TRBJ1-3; 8 bases map to TRBD1. The V gene's germline CDR1 is MNHEY and CDR2 SVGAGI. V shed 2 bases and J 8 bases; nucleotides not matched to a gene: 11. The CDR3 covers 16 residues. The CDR3 sequence is CASSYDGQGDRDTIYF. As DNA, the CDR3 is TGTGCCAGCAGTTACGATGGACAGGGAGATAGAGACACCATATATTTT.

This clone turned up a few times. This rearrangement joins TRBV6-5 to TRBJ1-1; perhaps TRBD1 as D (5 bases). The CDR3 extends over 13 amino acids. Deletions cut 7 bases from V and 5 bases from J, with 14 bases between. CDR1 MNHEY and CDR2 SVGAGI come from the germline V gene. The CDR3 is CASNAGLWTEAFF. The CDR3 nucleotides read TGTGCCAGCAATGCGGGGCTATGGACTGAAGCTTTCTTT.

This clone has just one count. The rearrangement joins TRBV6-6 to TRBJ1-2, with D possibly TRBD1 on 5 matching bases. CDR3 length: 15 amino acids. Trimming stripped 4 bases from V and 6 bases from J, with 18 bases between. Germline V gene sequence: CDR1 MNHNY, CDR2 SVGAGI (reference sequence). CDR3 coding DNA: TGTGCCAGCAGTTCTACCAGGGTGAGGGGCAATGGCTACACCTTC. This sequence encodes CASSSTRVRGNGYTF.

The rearrangement links TRBV2 to TRBJ1-5; TRBD1 might be the D (6 bases). Trimming removed 7 bases at V and 5 bases at J, with 15 bases between. This CDR3 spans 14 amino acids. Germline CDR1 reads SNHLY; CDR2 reads FYNNEI. The CDR3 sequence: CASNWRGQDQPQHF. For the CDR3, the DNA is TGTGCCAGCAACTGGCGGGGGCAGGATCAGCCCCAGCATTTT.

The V gene is TRBV7-2, the J gene TRBJ1-2; D gene ambiguous. Germline V gene data show CDR1 as SGHTA and CDR2 as FQGNSA. The CDR3 runs 11 residues. V lost 3 bases to trimming and J lost 8 bases, with 7 bases between them. CDR3 region: CASSFLEGYTF. CDR3 coding DNA: TGTGCCAGCAGCTTCCTGGAGGGCTACACCTTC. The full variable domain, with the rest looked up from reference TRBV7-2 and TRBJ1-2, is GAGVSQSPSNKVTEKGKDVELRCDPISGHTALYWYRQSLGQGLEFLIYFQGNSAPDKSGLPSDRFSAERTGGSVSTLTIQRTQQEDSAVYLCASSFLEGYTFGSGTRLTVV.

The chain joins TRBV10-2 to TRBJ2-1; maybe TRBD1 (6 bases). The CDR3 runs to 16 residues. Trimming stripped 2 bases from V and 7 bases from J, with 18 bases between. CDR1 is WSHSY and CDR2 is SAAADI in the germline V gene. CDR3 amino acids: CASSEDPFQGKNEQFF. CDR3 coding DNA: TGCGCCAGCAGTGAGGACCCCTTTCAGGGGAAGAATGAGCAGTTCTTC.

The V call is TRBV7-2, the J call TRBJ2-5; 9 bases fit TRBD1. The V segment lost 5 bases and the J segment 3 bases; nucleotides outside the gene matches: 13. The CDR3 consists of 17 residues. Looked up from germline, CDR1 is SGHTA and CDR2 is FQGNSA. CDR3 nucleotide sequence: TGTGCCAGCAGCACCCAGGTCCTTTGGACAGGGGAAGAGACCCAGTACTTC. Translation: CASSTQVLWTGEETQYF.

V is TRBV11-2 and J is TRBJ2-7; a weak D match, TRBD1 (5 bases). The CDR3 extends over 12 amino acids. V gave up 5 bases and J gave up 11 bases, with 16 bases separating them. Germline assignment: CDR1 SGHAT and CDR2 FQNNGV. In nucleotides, the CDR3 is TGTGCCAGCAGCCCCCAGGGTCCCAGGAAGTACTTC. Its protein is CASSPQGPRKYF.

This chain uses TRBV19 with TRBJ2-3; 7 bases are a match to TRBD1. Germline CDR1 is LNHDA and CDR2 is SQIVND (reference sequence). Unmatched junction bases numbered 3, after V lost 6 bases and J lost 0 bases. The CDR3 is made up of 14 amino acids. CDR3 residues: CASRTGISTDTQYF. CDR3 DNA sequence: TGTGCCAGTAGGACAGGGATAAGCACAGATACGCAGTATTTT.

This rearrangement joins TRBV2 to TRBJ2-1; D call uncertain. There are 13 residues in the CDR3. Trimming left V 5 bases short and J 5 bases short, with 10 bases between. In germline, CDR1 is SNHLY, CDR2 FYNNEI. The CDR3 region has the DNA TGTGCCAGCAGTAAGTACGGAGACAATGAGCAGTTCTTC. This sequence encodes CASSKYGDNEQFF.

This chain connects TRBV10-3 to TRBJ1-3, with unresolved D. Deletions cut 6 bases from V and 0 bases from J, with 9 bases between. The CDR3 totals 14 residues. Germline V gives CDR1 ENHRY, CDR2 SYGVKD. The CDR3 reads CAIRAGDSGNTIYF. The DNA of the CDR3 is TGTGCCATCAGGGCTGGGGACTCTGGAAACACCATATATTTT.

This chain connects TRBV4-3 to TRBJ1-1; TRBD1 might be the D (5 bases). Germline lookup yields CDR1 LGHNA and CDR2 YSLEER. This CDR3 contains 15 residues. V lost 2 bases and J 0 bases, leaving 10 bases between the germline ends. CDR3 in DNA: TGCGCCAGCAGCCAATCTTGGGGGATGAACACTGAAGCTTTCTTT. This sequence encodes CASSQSWGMNTEAFF.

A few counts support this clone. The rearrangement links TRBV7-2 to TRBJ2-7; 8 nucleotides align to TRBD2. The V segment lost 2 bases and the J segment 2 bases; nucleotides outside the gene matches: 2. This CDR3 spans 14 amino acids. From germline, CDR1 is SGHTA and CDR2 FQGNSA. CDR3 protein: CASSLRTSTYEQYF. The CDR3 DNA follows: TGTGCCAGCAGCTTAAGGACTAGCACCTACGAGCAGTACTTC. Full variable domain (rest looked up from reference TRBV7-2 and TRBJ2-7): GAGVSQSPSNKVTEKGKDVELRCDPISGHTALYWYRQSLGQGLEFLIYFQGNSAPDKSGLPSDRFSAERTGGSVSTLTIQRTQQEDSAVYLCASSLRTSTYEQYFGPGTRLTVT.

The chain carries TRBV7-9 and TRBJ2-2; the D is unclear. V was cut by 1 base and J by 5 bases, with 14 bases left in between. Germline V gene sequence: CDR1 SEHNR, CDR2 FQNEAQ (reference sequence). The length of the CDR3 is 16 residues. In nucleotides, the CDR3 is TGTGCCAGCAGCTTAGAGGCCCCGATCCCTACCGGGGAGCTGTTTTTT. Amino acids: CASSLEAPIPTGELFF.

The rearrangement links TRBV25-1 to TRBJ1-2; no clear D gene. The CDR3 is 12 amino acids. Deletions cut 3 bases from V and 1 base from J, with 3 bases between. The germline CDR1 and CDR2 sequences are MGHDK and SYGVNS. In DNA form, the CDR3 reads TGTGCCAGCAGTGAGAATAACTATGGCTACACCTTC. Protein product: CASSENNYGYTF.